The sequence of this T cell receptor beta chain was determined in a study of T cells in Graves' hyperthyroidism and ophthalmopathy (dated by TCRdb to the late 2010s). With regard to the full study: A discovery cohort of about 96 patients, roughly 43 with Graves' ophthalmopathy and about 58 with stable Graves' hyperthyroidism, was used to find distinguishing TCR V-J signatures. Whether ophthalmopathy could be predicted prospectively was tested in an independent validation cohort made up of fewer than 20 hyperthyroidism patients plus 17 patients who later progressed to ophthalmopathy. The approximately 97 discovery patients were randomly divided into training and test sets at a 7:3 ratio. The study also compared thyroid tissue and blood T-cell repertoires from about six Graves' hyperthyroidism patients. Once sampling was done, hyperthyroidism patients were given methimazole at a starting dose of 30 mg daily, whereas ophthalmopathy patients were given high-dose intravenous methylprednisolone. TCR Vbeta CDR3 sequencing of 120 to 150 peripheral blood samples (approximately 44 ophthalmopathy, about 74 hyperthyroidism and roughly 17 progressor patients) is reported in the paper.

The paper's findings and limits, for the study overall: Ophthalmopathy was separated from stable hyperthyroidism by a 13 V-J signature model, with 87.88% sensitivity and roughly 81% specificity obtained in cross-validation and 80%/75% obtained in testing. No statistical method was used to fix the sample size in advance, and group allocation was not hidden from the investigators. In validation, the model predicted progression to ophthalmopathy a median of around six months before onset, with about 71% sensitivity and roughly 77% specificity. Blood samples also contained most of the expanded thyroid clonotypes (frequency above 0.001), which suggests that blood repertoires may reflect thyroid immune responses.

The TCR beta CDR3 regions were amplified from the RNA transcripts. The TCR CDR3 was subjected to a first round of RT-PCR using the HTBI primer set and the Qiagen OneStep RT-PCR kit. A second multiplex PCR round built the libraries, followed by size selection and purification. The libraries were sequenced on an Illumina HiSeq2000 using paired-end 100 bp reads. Per the original workflow: SOAPnuke was used to process the raw data, throwing out any read that contained adapters or uncalled bases, had a mean Phred below 15, or lacked an exact constant-primer or identifier match. High-quality paired reads were merged with COPE v1.2.5, and unique nucleotide sequences were defined as clonotypes. Clonotypes were aligned to IMGT TRBV, TRBD and TRBJ reference segments using MiTCR v1.1. Analysis was restricted to V-J combinations with a frequency above 0.0001, which covered about 99% of repertoires. A TCS score was defined as the ratio between F50 (clonal expansion) and ExV (chaos), using BLOSUM62-based TCRdist between CDR3 peptides within each V-J. Welch's t-statistics and random forest reduced around 550 V-J features to roughly 13, which were used in a naive Bayes classifier (R e1071). Thyroid-blood repertoire similarity was quantified with the Morisita-Horn index. Using fastp trimming at Q25 and MiXCR clonotype assembly, TCRdb reanalyzed the public sequencing data and kept in-frame beta chains. All rows with the same CDR3 protein become a single entry with the most common DNA and genes. The V and J calls reflect TCRdb's pipeline rather than the authors' work. This sample holds around 620,000 distinct CDR3 sequences; more than 45% were observed only once. Clones ranked in the top ten supply roughly 20% of the sample.

Exclusion was applied to patients with uncontrolled infections, other autoimmune diseases, pregnancy or lactation. Diagnoses relied on clinical symptoms, serum thyroxine and TRAb, thyroid ultrasound and orbital computed tomography. Trizol reagent was used to extract total RNA, and RNA quality was then checked on an Agilent 2100 Bioanalyzer. The germline V gene supplies CDR1 MGHDK and CDR2 SYGVNS. Including cysteine and phenylalanine, the CDR3 has 16 amino acids. The read is trimmed to its CDR3 DNA, 48 bases read in frame from base 1. A remark on this clonotype: This clone's antigen is unknown. An end of the junction does not agree with germline; a read error may underlie this.

The receptor was derived from an adult woman with Graves' disease, either hyperthyroidism or ophthalmopathy (not recorded which). Material for sequencing was peripheral blood or thyroid tissue (not recorded which). The V gene is TRBV25-1 and the J gene is TRBJ1-4, with the D gene not clear enough to name. The DNA sequence is given as TGTGCCTGCAGTGCCCTCCCGGGGATGGGTAATGAAAAACTGTTTTTT. It translates as CACSALPGMGNEKLFF.